These T cell receptor beta chains were read from a single sample in a study of blood T cell repertoires in COVID-19. Using immunoSEQ multiplex PCR, the repertoire was profiled, and TCRdb retains in-frame clones only, with some absent. This sample carries fewer than 400,000 clones, roughly 85% of them seen once, and the ten largest clones take 3.6%. What was sequenced was peripheral blood. All receptors derive from a woman aged 18-29 years with acute or convalescent COVID-19. Both conserved end residues are part of each CDR3. D genes are given only for firm matches. The size field is filled for only some rows; it gives once, few, many or a size class.

size: -; D: TRBD2; V: TRBV28; J: TRBJ2-7; DNA: TGTGCCAGCAGTTTAACCCCGGGACTAGCGGAGGGGGCGGGCTCCTACGAGCAGTACTTC; CDR3: CASSLTPGLAEGAGSYEQYF
size: -; D: -; V: TRBV20-1; J: TRBJ2-7; DNA: TGCAGTGCTAGGAGCCTCTACGAGCAGTACTTC; CDR3: CSARSLYEQYF
size: -; D: -; V: TRBV10-3; J: TRBJ1-2; DNA: TGTGCCATCAGTCTCCCAGGGCACGGCTACACCTTC; CDR3: CAISLPGHGYTF
size: once; D: -; V: TRBV20-1; J: TRBJ2-7; DNA: TGCAGTGCTAGTGGGGGGACAGCCCTCTACGAGCAGTACTTC; CDR3: CSASGGTALYEQYF
size: -; D: -; V: TRBV10-2; J: TRBJ2-7; DNA: TGCGCCAGCAGTATTTCGGGTATTGGCGAGCAGTACTTC; CDR3: CASSISGIGEQYF
size: -; D: -; V: TRBV7-2; J: TRBJ1-2; DNA: TGTGCCAGCAGCGCCTCCCATAGCTATGGCTACACCTTC; CDR3: CASSASHSYGYTF
size: -; D: -; V: TRBV6-5; J: TRBJ1-5; DNA: TGTGCCAGCAGTTGGGGGCAGGGGTATCAGCCCCAGCATTTT; CDR3: CASSWGQGYQPQHF
size: -; D: -; V: TRBV9; J: TRBJ1-2; DNA: TGTGCCAGCAGCCCTAAACAGCTTGACTATGGCTACACCTTC; CDR3: CASSPKQLDYGYTF
size: -; D: TRBD1; V: TRBV4-2; J: TRBJ1-2; DNA: TGTGCCAGCAGCCAAGAGGACAGGGTGAACTATGGCTACACCTTC; CDR3: CASSQEDRVNYGYTF
size: -; D: -; V: TRBV24-1; J: TRBJ2-3; DNA: TGTGCCACCAGTGATCCCACCGGACAGACCACAGATACGCAGTATTTT; CDR3: CATSDPTGQTTDTQYF
size: -; D: TRBD2; V: TRBV29-1; J: TRBJ2-1; DNA: TGCAGCGTAGCGCCAGGCGAGCGGGGGTACAATGAGCAGTTCTTC; CDR3: CSVAPGERGYNEQFF
size: -; D: -; V: TRBV18; J: TRBJ2-5; DNA: TGTGCCAGCTCATCAACAGACAGGCTTATGTACCAAGAGACCCAGTACTTC; CDR3: CASSSTDRLMYQETQYF
size: -; D: -; V: TRBV15; J: TRBJ2-3; DNA: TGTGCCACTTCGCTAACTAGCACAGATACGCAGTATTTT; CDR3: CATSLTSTDTQYF
size: -; D: -; V: TRBV6-1; J: TRBJ1-2; DNA: TGTGCCAGCAGTGAAATCCCGGGTAACTATGGCTACACCTTC; CDR3: CASSEIPGNYGYTF
size: -; D: -; V: TRBV7-2; J: TRBJ2-1; DNA: TGTGCCAGCAGCTGGGACATCAACAATGAGCAGTTCTTC; CDR3: CASSWDINNEQFF
size: -; D: TRBD2; V: TRBV5-4; J: TRBJ2-3; DNA: TGTGCCAGCAGCAGGCTAGCGGGGAATAAAGATACGCAGTATTTT; CDR3: CASSRLAGNKDTQYF
size: -; D: TRBD1; V: TRBV12-3/TRBV12-4; J: TRBJ2-5; DNA: TGTGCCAGCAGTTTAAGGGACAGAGAGACCCAGTACTTC; CDR3: CASSLRDRETQYF
size: -; D: -; V: TRBV29-1; J: TRBJ1-2; DNA: TGCAGCGTTGTGGAGGGAACCTATGGCTACACCTTC; CDR3: CSVVEGTYGYTF
size: -; D: TRBD1; V: TRBV30; J: TRBJ1-6; DNA: TGTGCCCGCTCGGACAGGAATAATTCACCCCTCCACTTT; CDR3: CARSDRNNSPLHF
size: -; D: TRBD1; V: TRBV27; J: TRBJ2-1; DNA: TGTGCCAGCACCATGGGGACAGGGCCTTACAATGAGCAGTTCTTC; CDR3: CASTMGTGPYNEQFF
size: -; D: TRBD1; V: TRBV5-6; J: TRBJ2-1; DNA: TGTGCCAGCAGCTTCGACAGGGGGCGCCTGAACAATGAGCAGTTCTTC; CDR3: CASSFDRGRLNNEQFF
size: -; D: -; V: TRBV3-1/TRBV3-2; J: TRBJ2-6; DNA: TGTGCCAGCAGCCAAGATATGGGGCAGGGTTCTGGGGCCAACGTCCTGACTTTC; CDR3: CASSQDMGQGSGANVLTF
size: -; D: TRBD1; V: TRBV28; J: TRBJ2-7; DNA: TGTGCCACGTGCCCGGAGACAGGGAGTTTCTACGAGCAGTACTTC; CDR3: CATCPETGSFYEQYF
size: -; D: -; V: TRBV9; J: TRBJ1-3; DNA: TGTGCCAGCAGCCCCGAAGGGGGTGGAAACACCATATATTTT; CDR3: CASSPEGGGNTIYF
size: -; D: -; V: TRBV6-6; J: TRBJ1-1; DNA: TGTGCCGCCCCGAAGGGCCGGGATGGCACTGAAGCTTTCTTT; CDR3: CAAPKGRDGTEAFF
size: -; D: -; V: TRBV19; J: TRBJ1-5; DNA: TGTGCCAGTTGCAGGGAGGGGCGTGGTAGCAATCAGCCCCAGCATTTT; CDR3: CASCREGRGSNQPQHF
size: -; D: -; V: TRBV3-1/TRBV3-2; J: TRBJ2-1; DNA: TGTGCCAGCAGCCAGACAAGAGATAATGAGCAGTTCTTC; CDR3: CASSQTRDNEQFF
size: -; D: -; V: TRBV7-5; J: TRBJ2-1; DNA: TGTGCCAGAAGCCCGGCATGTTTCAGACAGCCGAAATTTATAGCTACGGACAATGAGCAGTTCTTC; CDR3: CARSPACFRQPKFIATDNEQFF
size: -; D: -; V: TRBV12-1; J: TRBJ1-5; DNA: TGTGCCAGCAGCTTTACAGGGGGTAGACAGCCCCAGCATTTT; CDR3: CASSFTGGRQPQHF
size: -; D: TRBD1; V: TRBV19; J: TRBJ1-2; DNA: TGTGCCAGTAGGGACGCCGACAGGGGGCTCGGTGGCTACACCTTC; CDR3: CASRDADRGLGGYTF
size: -; D: TRBD2; V: TRBV2; J: TRBJ2-2; DNA: TGTGCCAGCAGTGATGCTAGCGGGACGGTAGGGACCGGGGAGCTGTTTTTT; CDR3: CASSDASGTVGTGELFF
size: -; D: TRBD2; V: TRBV11-2; J: TRBJ2-7; DNA: TGTGCCAGCAGCCAGCGGGAGGGCTACTACGAGCAGTACTTC; CDR3: CASSQREGYYEQYF
size: -; D: -; V: TRBV12-3/TRBV12-4; J: TRBJ1-1; DNA: TGTGCCAGCAGTTCGAGGCGGGGGAAAGCTTTCTTT; CDR3: CASSSRRGKAFF
size: -; D: -; V: TRBV2; J: TRBJ1-2; DNA: TGTGCCAGCAGTGATCGAGGATATGGCTACACCTTC; CDR3: CASSDRGYGYTF
size: -; D: -; V: TRBV27; J: TRBJ1-1; DNA: TGTGCCAGCAGTTTAGTTTTTTACGAGGCTAACACTGAAGCTTTCTTT; CDR3: CASSLVFYEANTEAFF
size: few; D: TRBD1; V: TRBV9; J: TRBJ1-1; DNA: TGTGCCAGCAGCGCAACAGGGGTAAACACTGAAGCTTTCTTT; CDR3: CASSATGVNTEAFF
size: -; D: TRBD2; V: TRBV24-1; J: TRBJ2-1; DNA: TGTGCCACCAGTGATGAGCGGGAGTTAAACAATGAGCAGTTCTTC; CDR3: CATSDERELNNEQFF
size: -; D: TRBD2; V: TRBV6-6; J: TRBJ2-1; DNA: TGTGCCAGCAGTTACTCTATAGCGGGGGGCTACAATGAGCAGTTCTTC; CDR3: CASSYSIAGGYNEQFF
size: -; D: -; V: TRBV19; J: TRBJ1-5; DNA: TGTGCCAGTAGGACGGTTAGCGGCAATCAGCCCCAGCATTTT; CDR3: CASRTVSGNQPQHF
size: -; D: TRBD1; V: TRBV27; J: TRBJ2-5; DNA: TGTGCCAGCAGAACAGGGGGCGGAGAGACCCAGTACTTC; CDR3: CASRTGGGETQYF
size: -; D: TRBD2; V: TRBV6-2/TRBV6-3; J: TRBJ2-3; DNA: TGTGCCAGCAGTTACATGGCGGGGGAGGTAGATACGCAGTATTTT; CDR3: CASSYMAGEVDTQYF
size: -; D: -; V: TRBV5-1; J: TRBJ1-3; DNA: TGCGCCAGCAGCTTGGAATTGAGTCGTTCTGGAAACACCATATATTTT; CDR3: CASSLELSRSGNTIYF